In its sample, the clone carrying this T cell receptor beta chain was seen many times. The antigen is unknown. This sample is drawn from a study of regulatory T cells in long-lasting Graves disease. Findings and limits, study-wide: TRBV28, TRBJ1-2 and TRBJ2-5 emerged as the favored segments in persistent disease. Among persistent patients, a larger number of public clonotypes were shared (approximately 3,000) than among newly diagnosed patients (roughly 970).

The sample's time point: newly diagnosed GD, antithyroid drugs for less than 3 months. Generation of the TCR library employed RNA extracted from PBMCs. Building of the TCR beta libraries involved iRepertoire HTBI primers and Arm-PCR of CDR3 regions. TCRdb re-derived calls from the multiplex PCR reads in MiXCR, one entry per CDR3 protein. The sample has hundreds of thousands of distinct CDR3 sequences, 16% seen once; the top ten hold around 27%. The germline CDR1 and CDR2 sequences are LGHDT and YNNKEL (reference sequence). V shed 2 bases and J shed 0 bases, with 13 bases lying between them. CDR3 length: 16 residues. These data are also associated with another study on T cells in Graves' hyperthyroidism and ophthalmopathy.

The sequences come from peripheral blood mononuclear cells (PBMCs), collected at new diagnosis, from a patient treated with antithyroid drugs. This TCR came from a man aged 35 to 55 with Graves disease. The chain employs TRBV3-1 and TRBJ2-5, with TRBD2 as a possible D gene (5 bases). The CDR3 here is CASSQNQAAYQETQYF. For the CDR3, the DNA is TGTGCCAGCAGCCAAAATCAAGCGGCCTACCAAGAGACCCAGTACTTC.